Included here is one TCR beta chain sequence, with context. What it binds is unknown. TCRdb reprocessed the reads with MiXCR, giving one entry per CDR3 protein. The table includes 63,000 or so distinct CDR3 sequences, nearly 50% detected once. The data derive from a study of type 1 regulatory T cells. Study in general: This in vitro CD4 product, T-allo10, is enriched for Tr1 cells and alloantigen-specific. General study results and limits: Compared with non-Tr1 cells, Tr1 cells showed a narrower TCR repertoire.

This clonotype was sampled from a human donor in good health. The sequencing input was cultured non-Tr1 T cells, either the whole culture or a sorted T cell fraction (not recorded which).

The CDR3: CASRPEYGYTF. CDR3 in DNA: TGTGCCAGCAGACCAGAGTATGGCTACACCTTC. The chain recombines TRBV28 with TRBJ1-2; D is undetermined. CDR3 size: 11 residues. From germline, CDR1 is MDHEN and CDR2 SYDVKM. Trimming removed 6 bases from V and 5 bases from J, with 7 bases in between.